This T cell receptor beta chain derives from a study of shared clonotypes between healthy human individuals. The study, taken as a whole, reports: Sorted-subset samples were not fully sequenced, rarefaction indicated.

Sequencing used immunoSEQ multiplex PCR; TCRdb keeps in-frame clones, though not all of them. The profile covers over a million clones, with around 78% appearing a single time and around 0.61% taken by the ten largest. This CDR3 has 16 amino acids. From germline, CDR1 is MDHEN and CDR2 SYDVKM. V trimming: 4 bases; J trimming: 8 bases; junction bases outside the gene matches: 12. Regarding this clone: The antigen remains undetermined.

The TCR was taken from a man aged 18 to 35 in good health. Some clones in this sample may be carry-over from other donors' samples. The sequenced material came from memory CD4+ T cells from PBMCs. Subset: CD45RA-negative fraction. The chain couples TRBV28 to TRBJ2-1; 9 nucleotides match TRBD2. The chain's CDR3 is CASSSASGLAFYEQFF. The CDR3 DNA reads as TGTGCCAGCAGTTCCGCGTCCGGACTAGCGTTCTATGAGCAGTTCTTC.